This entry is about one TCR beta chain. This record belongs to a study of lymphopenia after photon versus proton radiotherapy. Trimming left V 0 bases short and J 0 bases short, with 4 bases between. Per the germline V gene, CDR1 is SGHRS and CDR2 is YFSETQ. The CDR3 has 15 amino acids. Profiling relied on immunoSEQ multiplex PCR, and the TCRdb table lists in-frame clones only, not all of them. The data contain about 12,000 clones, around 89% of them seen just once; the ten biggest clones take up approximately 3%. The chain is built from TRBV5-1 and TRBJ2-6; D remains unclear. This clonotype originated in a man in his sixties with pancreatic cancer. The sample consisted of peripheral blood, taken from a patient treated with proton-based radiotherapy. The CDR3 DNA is TGCGCCAGCAGCTTGGAAAACTCTGGGGCCAACGTCCTGACTTTC. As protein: CASSLENSGANVLTF.